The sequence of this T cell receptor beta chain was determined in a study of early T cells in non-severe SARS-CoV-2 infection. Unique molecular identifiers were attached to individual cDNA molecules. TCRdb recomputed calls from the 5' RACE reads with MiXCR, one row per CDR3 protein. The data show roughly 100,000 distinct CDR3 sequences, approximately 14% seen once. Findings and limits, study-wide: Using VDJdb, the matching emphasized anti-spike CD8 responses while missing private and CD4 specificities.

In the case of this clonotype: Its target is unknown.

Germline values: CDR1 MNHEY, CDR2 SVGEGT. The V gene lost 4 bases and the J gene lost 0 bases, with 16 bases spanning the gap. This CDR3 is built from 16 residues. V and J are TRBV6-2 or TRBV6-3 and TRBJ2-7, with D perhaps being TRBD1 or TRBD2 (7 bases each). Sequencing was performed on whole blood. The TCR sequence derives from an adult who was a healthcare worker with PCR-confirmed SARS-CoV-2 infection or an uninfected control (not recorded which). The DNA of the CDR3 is TGTGCCAGCAGTTCCAGCGGGACAGCCTCCTCCTACGAGCAGTACTTC. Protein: CASSSSGTASSYEQYF.